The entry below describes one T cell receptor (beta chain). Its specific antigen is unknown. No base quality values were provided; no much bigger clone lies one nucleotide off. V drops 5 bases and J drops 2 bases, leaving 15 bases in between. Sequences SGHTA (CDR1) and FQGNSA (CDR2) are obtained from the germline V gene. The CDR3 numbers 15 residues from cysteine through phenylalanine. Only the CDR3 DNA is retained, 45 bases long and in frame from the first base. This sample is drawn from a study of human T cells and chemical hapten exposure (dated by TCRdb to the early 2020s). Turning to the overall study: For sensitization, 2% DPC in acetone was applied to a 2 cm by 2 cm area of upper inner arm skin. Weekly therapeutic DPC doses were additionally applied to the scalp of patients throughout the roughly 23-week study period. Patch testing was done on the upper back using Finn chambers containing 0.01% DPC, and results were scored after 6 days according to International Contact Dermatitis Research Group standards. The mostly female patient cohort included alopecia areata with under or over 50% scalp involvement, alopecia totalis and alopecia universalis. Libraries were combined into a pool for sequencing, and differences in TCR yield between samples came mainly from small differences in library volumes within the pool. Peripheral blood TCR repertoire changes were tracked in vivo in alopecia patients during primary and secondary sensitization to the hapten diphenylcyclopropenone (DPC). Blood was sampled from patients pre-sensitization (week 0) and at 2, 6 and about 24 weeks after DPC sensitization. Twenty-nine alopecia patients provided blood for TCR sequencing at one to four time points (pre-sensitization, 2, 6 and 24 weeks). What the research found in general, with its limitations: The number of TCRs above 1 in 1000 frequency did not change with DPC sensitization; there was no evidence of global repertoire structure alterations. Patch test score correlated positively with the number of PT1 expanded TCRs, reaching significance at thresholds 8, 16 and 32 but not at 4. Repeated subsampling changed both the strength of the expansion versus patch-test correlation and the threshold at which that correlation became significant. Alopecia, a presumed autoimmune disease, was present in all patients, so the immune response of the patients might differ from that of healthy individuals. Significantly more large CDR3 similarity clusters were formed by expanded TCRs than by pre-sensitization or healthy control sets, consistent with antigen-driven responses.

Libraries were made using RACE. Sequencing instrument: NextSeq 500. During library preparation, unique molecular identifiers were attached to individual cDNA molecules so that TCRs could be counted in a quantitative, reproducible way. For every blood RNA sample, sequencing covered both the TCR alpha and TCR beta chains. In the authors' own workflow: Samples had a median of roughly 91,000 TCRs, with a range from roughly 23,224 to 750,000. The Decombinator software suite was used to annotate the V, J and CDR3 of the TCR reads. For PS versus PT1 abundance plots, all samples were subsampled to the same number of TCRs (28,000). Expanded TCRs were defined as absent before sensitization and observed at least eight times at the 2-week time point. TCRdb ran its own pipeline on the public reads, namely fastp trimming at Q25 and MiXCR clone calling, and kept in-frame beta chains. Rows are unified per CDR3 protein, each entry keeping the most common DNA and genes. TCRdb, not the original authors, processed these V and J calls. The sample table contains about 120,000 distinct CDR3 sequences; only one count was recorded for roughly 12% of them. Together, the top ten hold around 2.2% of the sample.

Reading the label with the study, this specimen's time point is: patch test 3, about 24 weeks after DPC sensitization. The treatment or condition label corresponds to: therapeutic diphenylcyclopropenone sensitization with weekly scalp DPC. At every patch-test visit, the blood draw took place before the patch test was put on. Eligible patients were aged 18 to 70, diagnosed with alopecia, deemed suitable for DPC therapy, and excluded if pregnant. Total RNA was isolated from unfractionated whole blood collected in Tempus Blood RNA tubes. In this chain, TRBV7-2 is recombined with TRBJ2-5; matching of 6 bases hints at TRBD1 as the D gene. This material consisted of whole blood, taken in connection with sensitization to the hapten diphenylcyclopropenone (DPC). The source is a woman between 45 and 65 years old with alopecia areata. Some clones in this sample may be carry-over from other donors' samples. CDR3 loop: CASSPQTGPQETQYF. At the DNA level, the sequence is TGTGCCAGCAGCCCTCAGACAGGCCCGCAAGAGACCCAGTACTTC.